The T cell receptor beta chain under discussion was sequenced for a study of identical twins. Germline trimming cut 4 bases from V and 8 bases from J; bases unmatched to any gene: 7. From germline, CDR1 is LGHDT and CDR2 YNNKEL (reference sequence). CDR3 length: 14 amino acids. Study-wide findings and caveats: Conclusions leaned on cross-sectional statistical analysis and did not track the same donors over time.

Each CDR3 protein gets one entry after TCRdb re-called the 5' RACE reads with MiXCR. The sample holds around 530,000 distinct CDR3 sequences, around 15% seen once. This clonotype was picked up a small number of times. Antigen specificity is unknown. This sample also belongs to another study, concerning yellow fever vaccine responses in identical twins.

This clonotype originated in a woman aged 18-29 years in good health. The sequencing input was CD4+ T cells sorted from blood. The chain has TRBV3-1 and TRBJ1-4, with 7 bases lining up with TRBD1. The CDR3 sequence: CASSRGGAREKLFF. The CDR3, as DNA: TGTGCCAGCAGCCGAGGGGGCGCTCGGGAAAAACTGTTTTTT.